This T cell receptor beta chain derives from a study of CD8 T cells in ankylosing spondylitis. Notes on the study in general: A motif of 7 to 9 highly homologous TCR beta variants was seen as apparently characteristic of ankylosing spondylitis blood.

Quantitative molecular-barcoded 5'-RACE generated the TCR beta libraries. MiXCR, applied by TCRdb to the 5' RACE reads, yields one record per CDR3 protein. Here the sample spans a few hundred thousand distinct CDR3 sequences, over 9.5% being singletons. This clonotype has at least ten counts. What it binds is not known. V shed 0 bases, J shed 4 bases, and the junction held 7 bases outside the gene matches. The CDR3 runs 16 residues. Germline CDR1 and CDR2: DFQATT and SNEGSKA (reference sequence). The rearrangement uses TRBV20-1 and TRBJ2-1, with TRBD2 identical over 9 bases. Sequenced input: blood, either unsorted or a sorted T cell fraction (not recorded which). The clonotype originates from a male donor with ankylosing spondylitis or in good health (not recorded which). The CDR3 protein is CSARDQIAGVYNEQFF. In nucleotides, the CDR3 is TGCAGTGCTAGAGATCAGATAGCGGGGGTGTACAATGAGCAGTTCTTC.